This passage covers 13 T cell receptor beta chains from one sample sequenced in a study of identical twins. TCRdb re-analysed the 5' RACE reads in MiXCR, keeping a single row per CDR3 protein. The sample records roughly 770,000 distinct CDR3 sequences, 18% being singletons. Another study also made use of these data, one on T cells expressing NK-cell markers.

Material for sequencing was PBMCs. These receptors all stem from a young woman in good health.

This clonotype has more than one count but fewer than ten. The chain carries TRBV7-9 and TRBJ2-3; 12 nucleotides match TRBD2. The CDR3 runs 14 residues. Losses at the gene ends were 4 bases for V and 10 bases for J; bases not matched to a gene: 6. Germline CDR1 and CDR2: SEHNR and FQNEAQ (reference sequence). The CDR3 nucleotides read TGTGCCAGCAGCTCGTTCGGGACTAGCGGGCCGCAGTATTTT. It translates to CASSSFGTSGPQYF.

The chain links TRBV24-1 to TRBJ2-4; TRBD1 matches 10 bases. The CDR3 consists of 20 residues. V gave up 9 bases and J gave up 0 bases; unmatched junction bases: 19. CDR1 is KGHDR, CDR2 SFDVKD, per germline. CDR3 residues: CATPSFPRDRGILAKNIQYF. The CDR3 nucleotides read TGTGCCACCCCTTCGTTTCCCCGGGACAGGGGAATTCTAGCCAAAAACATTCAGTACTTC.

The rearrangement links TRBV4-1 to TRBJ2-6, with TRBD2 identical over 7 bases. V was clipped by 6 bases and J by 4 bases; unmatched bases: 6. Per germline, CDR1 MGHRA and CDR2 YSYEKL. The CDR3 has 15 residues. Here the CDR3 DNA reads TGCGCCAGCAGAAGGGAGGGAACCGGGGCCAACGTCCTGACTTTC. Its translation: CASRREGTGANVLTF.

The chain couples TRBV11-2 to TRBJ2-2; the match to TRBD2 covers 10 bases. The V segment lost 7 bases and the J segment 5 bases; nucleotides outside the gene matches: 16. This CDR3 comprises 18 residues. Germline loops: CDR1 SGHAT, CDR2 FQNNGV. The CDR3 DNA follows: TGTGCCAGCATTACCACACCGTCCGGGACTAGCGCTACCGGGGAGCTGTTTTTT. It specifies CASITTPSGTSATGELFF.

The chain combines TRBV6-1 with TRBJ2-5; 8 bases are shared with TRBD1. The CDR3 is made up of 13 amino acids. Looked up from germline, CDR1 is MNHNS and CDR2 is SASEGT. Trimming took 6 bases from V and 5 from J; bases not matched to a gene: 5. The CDR3 is CASRTGVGETQYF. The CDR3 coding sequence is TGTGCCAGCAGGACAGGGGTCGGGGAGACCCAGTACTTC.

This clonotype has more than one count but fewer than ten. The chain uses TRBV5-1 and TRBJ2-1; TRBD2 matches at 7 bases. CDR1 and CDR2 (germline): SGHRS, YFSETQ. CDR3 length: 17 residues. V lost 3 bases, J lost 7 bases, and 16 bases stayed unmatched. As DNA, the CDR3 is TGCGCCAGCAGCTCCTACATCGACGGGGGAGGGTCAAATGAGCAGTTCTTC. The encoded protein is CASSSYIDGGGSNEQFF. The full variable domain, rest sourced from reference TRBV5-1 and TRBJ2-1, is KAGVTQTPRYLIKTRGQQVTLSCSPISGHRSVSWYQQTPGQGLQFLFEYFSETQRNKGNFPGRFSGRQFSNSRSEMNVSTLELGDSALYLCASSSYIDGGGSNEQFFGPGTRLTVL.

This clonotype was observed a few times. A much larger clonotype is one base distant, so this may be a read error. The rearrangement links TRBV9 to TRBJ1-1; D not resolved. V was clipped by 4 bases and J by 1 base, with 5 bases between them. CDR1 and CDR2 (germline): SGDLS, YYNGEE. The CDR3 runs to 12 residues. Here the CDR3 DNA reads TGTGCCAGCAGCCCACAGAACACTGAAGCTTTCTTT. This encodes CASSPQNTEAFF.

The genes are TRBV5-1 and TRBJ1-6, with D unresolved. The CDR3 length is 14 residues. V shed 0 bases and J shed 10 bases, with 11 bases lying between them. Germline V CDR1 and CDR2: SGHRS, YFSETQ. This CDR3 is CASSLGAVQSPLHF. Here the CDR3 DNA reads TGCGCCAGCAGCTTGGGCGCGGTTCAGTCACCCCTCCACTTT.

This clonotype was detected a few times. The chain employs TRBV7-9 and TRBJ2-2; 9 nucleotides match TRBD2. Looked up from germline, CDR1 is SEHNR and CDR2 is FQNEAQ (reference sequence). The V gene end was trimmed by 5 bases and the J gene end by 6 bases; junction bases not matched to a gene: 10. The length of the CDR3 is 16 residues. CDR3 in DNA: TGTGCCAGCAGCCCAGGAGCGGGAGGTTGGTCCGGGGAGCTGTTTTTT. Protein product: CASSPGAGGWSGELFF.

This clonotype has just a few counts. J is TRBJ2-6 and V is TRBV5-6, with TRBD1 identical over 8 bases. The germline gives CDR1 SGHDT, CDR2 YYEEEE. V was pared by 4 bases and J by 0 bases, with 15 bases of the junction left unmatched. The CDR3 runs 20 residues. CDR3 sequence (DNA): TGTGCCAGCAGCGCCCAAACGGGGACAGGCTCAAACTCTGGGGCCAACGTCCTGACTTTC. Translation: CASSAQTGTGSNSGANVLTF.

This clonotype was counted a few times. This rearrangement joins TRBV15 to TRBJ1-2; D unresolved. This CDR3 has 14 amino acids. CDR1 LNHNV and CDR2 YYDKDF come from the germline V gene (reference sequence). V was clipped by 0 bases and J by 5 bases, with 10 bases between them. Here the CDR3 reads CATSRDGPLYGYTF. The CDR3, as DNA: TGTGCCACCAGCAGAGATGGACCACTGTATGGCTACACCTTC.

The chain employs TRBV6-2 or TRBV6-3 and TRBJ2-1; TRBD2 matches at 9 bases. Germline V gene data show CDR1 as MNHEY and CDR2 as SVGEGT. The CDR3 is 15 amino acids. V dropped 2 bases and J dropped 8; count of bases not matched to a gene: 7. CDR3 in DNA: TGTGCCAGCAGTTACGGAGCTAGCGGGAAGGATGAGCAGTTCTTC. Translated, it gives CASSYGASGKDEQFF.

V is TRBV15 and J is TRBJ2-1; 7 bases match TRBD2. Unmatched junction bases numbered 3, after V lost 5 bases and J lost 8 bases. The CDR3 has 12 amino acids. The germline gives CDR1 LNHNV, CDR2 YYDKDF (reference sequence). The CDR3 DNA is TGTGCCACCAGCGGGACTAAGGATGAGCAGTTCTTC. Residues: CATSGTKDEQFF.